This T cell receptor (beta chain) comes out of a study of Ad26.COV2.S vaccination and SARS-CoV-2 variants. Assay: immunoSEQ multiplex PCR; the TCRdb copy retains only in-frame clones and omits some. This table holds a few hundred thousand clones, 80% to 95% found once. Treatment given: roughly 18 received Ad26.COV2.S at low or high dose, single or two shots; about 5 received placebo; per-sample allocation not given. Material that was analyzed had been drawn on day 63 after the first vaccine or placebo injection. This receptor was identified in a person aged 18-65 years who received the Ad26.COV2.S COVID-19 vaccine or a placebo. Source: peripheral blood, taken in a trial of Ad26.COV2.S vaccine versus placebo.

The CDR3 spells CASSPYSTGTSVNEQFF. The CDR3 DNA is TGTGCCAGCAGTCCGTACTCTACCGGGACTAGCGTCAATGAGCAGTTCTTC. The chain couples TRBV27 to TRBJ2-1; 10 nucleotides align to TRBD2. The CDR3 has 17 residues. The V and J ends lost 5 bases and 6 bases, in that order; junction bases with no gene match: 13. Germline CDR1 is MNHEY and CDR2 is SMNVEV (reference sequence).